The 25 T cell receptor beta chains reported below all come from one sample, sequenced in a study of PD-L1 blockade in urothelial cancer. Repertoires were generated with immunoSEQ multiplex PCR, while TCRdb's copy carries only in-frame clones and drops some. The profile covers about 76,000 clones, with around four fifths appearing a single time and about 4.5% taken by the ten largest. This sample comprised PBMCs, obtained around atezolizumab (anti-PD-L1) treatment. The receptors were sampled from a man aged 65-85 years with urothelial cancer.

J is TRBJ1-2 and V is TRBV2; tentative D call: TRBD1 (5 bases). The CDR3 extends over 13 amino acids. Germline V gene lookup returns CDR1 SNHLY and CDR2 FYNNEI. Trimming removed 3 bases from V and 8 bases from J, with 13 bases in between. The CDR3 DNA follows: TGTGCCAGCAGTGAGTGGGCCCAGGGCGGCTACACCTTC. It translates to CASSEWAQGGYTF.

This clone was counted a few times. The chain is built from TRBV18 and TRBJ2-7; weak D call: TRBD2 (5 bases). Trimming cost V 3 bases and J 5 bases, with 8 bases left between them. This CDR3 comprises 12 residues. The germline V gene encodes CDR1 KGHSH and CDR2 LQKENI. As DNA, the CDR3 is TGTGCCAGCTCACCGGGGAGCCACGAGCAGTACTTC. Translating gives CASSPGSHEQYF.

V gene TRBV28 combines with J gene TRBJ2-1, with TRBD2 matching over 14 bases. CDR3 size: 17 residues. V gave up 1 base and J gave up 6 bases; unmatched junction bases: 5. Germline assignment: CDR1 MDHEN and CDR2 SYDVKM. CDR3 in DNA: TGTGCCAGCAGTTTATCCGGGACTAGCGGGAGACCCAATGAGCAGTTCTTC. Its translation is CASSLSGTSGRPNEQFF.

The rearrangement links TRBV5-5 to TRBJ1-1; D gene ambiguous. Trimming took 0 bases from V and 8 from J, leaving 11 bases between them. The germline V gene has CDR1 SGHKS and CDR2 YYEKEE (reference sequence). The CDR3 loop spans 13 amino acids. This chain's CDR3 is CASSLELLAEAFF. CDR3 nucleotide sequence: TGTGCCAGCAGCTTGGAACTACTGGCGGAAGCTTTCTTT.

J is TRBJ1-4 and V is TRBV4-1, with 8 nucleotides matching TRBD1. CDR3 length equals 15 residues. With 1 base clipped from V and 2 bases from J, the junction kept 0 bases outside the gene matches. Germline V gene sequence: CDR1 MGHRA, CDR2 YSYEKL. The CDR3 region is CASSQGQGTNEKLFF. The CDR3 DNA reads TGCGCCAGCAGCCAAGGACAGGGGACTAATGAAAAACTGTTTTTT.

V gene TRBV11-2 combines with J gene TRBJ1-2; D not resolved. V was trimmed by 1 base and J by 0 bases, leaving 12 bases between them. The CDR3 is made up of 16 amino acids. The germline gives CDR1 SGHAT, CDR2 FQNNGV. The CDR3, as DNA: TGTGCCAGCAGCTTAGTTTTTGGCAAAGCTAACTATGGCTACACCTTC. This translates into CASSLVFGKANYGYTF.

This chain links TRBV28 with TRBJ1-2; D might be TRBD1 (6 bases). This CDR3 has 15 residues. Trimming stripped 5 bases from V and 5 bases from J, with 18 bases between. Germline loops: CDR1 MDHEN, CDR2 SYDVKM. The CDR3 sequence: CASSPRTAASYGYTF. CDR3 DNA sequence: TGTGCCAGCAGTCCGAGGACAGCGGCTAGTTATGGCTACACCTTC.

V usage is TRBV19 and J usage is TRBJ1-5; D is ambiguous. Germline CDR1 is LNHDA and CDR2 is SQIVND (reference sequence). V was trimmed by 1 base and J by 4 bases, leaving 11 bases between them. The CDR3 extends over 15 amino acids. The CDR3 bases are TGTGCCAGTAGTATAGTTAATAGAGGTAATCAGCCCCAGCATTTT. As protein: CASSIVNRGNQPQHF.

In its sample, this clone was seen a few times. This chain links TRBV10-2 with TRBJ2-7; D is undetermined. V gave up 4 bases and J gave up 2 bases, with 9 bases separating them. From germline, CDR1 is WSHSY and CDR2 SAAADI. The CDR3 consists of 13 residues. CDR3 coding DNA: TGCGCCAGCAGTGCAACAGCCACCTACGAGCAGTACTTC. This encodes CASSATATYEQYF.

V gene TRBV19 combines with J gene TRBJ2-5, with TRBD1 as a possible D gene (6 bases). The CDR3 covers 15 residues. Between the trimmed V and J ends, which lost 5 bases and 2 bases, there was a span of 15 bases. Germline assignment: CDR1 LNHDA and CDR2 SQIVND (reference sequence). The CDR3: CASSPGAQGQETQYF. CDR3 bases: TGTGCCAGTAGTCCCGGGGCCCAGGGGCAAGAGACCCAGTACTTC.

The CDR3 region is CASHRSGANVLTF. The DNA of the CDR3 is TGTGCCTCCCACAGGTCTGGGGCCAACGTCCTGACTTTC. The chain couples TRBV28 to TRBJ2-6; D may be TRBD1 (5 bases). V lost 11 bases and J 1 base, leaving 9 bases between the germline ends. This CDR3 is 13 amino acids long. The germline V gene has CDR1 MDHEN and CDR2 SYDVKM.

The chain uses TRBV9 and TRBJ2-1; 10 bases align to TRBD2. The CDR3 extends over 15 amino acids. Germline CDR1 is SGDLS and CDR2 is YYNGEE. V was clipped by 4 bases and J by 7 bases; unmatched bases: 8. CDR3 bases: TGTGCCAGCAGCCCTCTAGCGGGAGTAGGAAATGAGCAGTTCTTC. Residues: CASSPLAGVGNEQFF.

The V gene is TRBV13, the J gene TRBJ1-1; the D gene is possibly TRBD1 (5 bases). Germline values: CDR1 PRHDT, CDR2 FYEKMQ (reference sequence). The CDR3 is 14 residues long. V shed 4 bases and J shed 4 bases, with 13 bases lying between them. CDR3 nucleotides: TGTGCCAGCAGCTCTTATCAGGGACTCACTGAAGCTTTCTTT. Its protein product is CASSSYQGLTEAFF.

The chain employs TRBV5-1 and TRBJ2-1; D is undetermined. Trimming left V 4 bases short and J 6 bases short, with 11 bases between. Germline CDR1 is SGHRS and CDR2 is YFSETQ. This CDR3 is built from 13 residues. CDR3 region: CASSLMSINEQFF. Written as DNA, the CDR3 is TGCGCCAGCAGCCTGATGAGCATCAATGAGCAGTTCTTC.

The chain joins TRBV7-6 to TRBJ1-2; D may be TRBD1 (6 bases). Germline V gene lookup returns CDR1 SGHVS and CDR2 FNYEAQ. The ends were cut back, 1 base at V and 3 bases at J, with 6 bases in the middle. The CDR3 spans 13 residues. CDR3 protein: CASSLGQDYGYTF. As DNA, the CDR3 is TGTGCCAGCAGCTTAGGACAGGACTATGGCTACACCTTC.

The chain joins TRBV19 to TRBJ1-1; 10 bases agree with TRBD1. The CDR3 totals 17 residues. Germline V lookup: CDR1 LNHDA, CDR2 SQIVND (reference sequence). Trimming at V came to 3 bases and at J to 5 bases, leaving 12 bases not matched to a gene. The CDR3 loop is CASSMSVGQGRGTEAFF. The CDR3 nucleotides read TGTGCCAGTAGTATGAGTGTGGGACAGGGGCGAGGGACTGAAGCTTTCTTT.

The genes are TRBV5-1 and TRBJ2-1; D is uncertain. Trimming removed 4 bases from V and 6 bases from J, with 8 bases in between. This CDR3 has 12 amino acids. The V gene's germline CDR1 is SGHRS and CDR2 YFSETQ. The CDR3 spells CASSPRFNEQFF. DNA of the CDR3: TGCGCCAGCAGCCCGCGGTTCAATGAGCAGTTCTTC.

The chain joins TRBV11-2 to TRBJ2-5; 9 bases fit TRBD2. Unmatched junction bases numbered 10, after V lost 4 bases and J lost 7 bases. Germline V gene data show CDR1 as SGHAT and CDR2 as FQNNGV. This CDR3 contains 15 residues. DNA for the CDR3: TGTGCCAGCAGCTCGGCTAGCGGGATCGGGGGGACCCAGTACTTC. Protein: CASSSASGIGGTQYF.

On this clone: This same CDR3 is encoded by further DNA sequences in the sample. V gene TRBV11-3 combines with J gene TRBJ2-7; D possibly corresponds to TRBD1 (7 bases). V was cut by 1 base and J by 6 bases, with 10 bases left in between. The germline V gene encodes CDR1 SGHNT and CDR2 YENEEA. CDR3 size: 13 residues. In DNA, the CDR3 is TGTGCCAGCAGCTTAGGACAGGGAGGCGAGCAGTACTTC. Translation gives CASSLGQGGEQYF.

The rearrangement links TRBV4-1 to TRBJ1-4; D is unresolved. Per germline, CDR1 MGHRA and CDR2 YSYEKL. The V and J ends lost 0 bases and 5 bases respectively, with 10 bases between them. This CDR3 has 15 residues. DNA for the CDR3: TGCGCCAGCAGCCAAGATCCAATCAGAAATGAAAAACTGTTTTTT. Translating gives CASSQDPIRNEKLFF.

The chain recombines TRBV6-5 with TRBJ2-1, with D hard to call. V dropped 6 bases and J dropped 1 base, with 10 bases sitting between them. CDR1 MNHEY and CDR2 SVGAGI come from the germline V gene. The CDR3 contains 14 residues. Here the CDR3 reads CASSNTGSYNEQFF. CDR3 nucleotides: TGTGCCAGCAGCAACACCGGGTCCTACAATGAGCAGTTCTTC.

This chain uses TRBV11-2 with TRBJ2-1; TRBD2 aligns across 7 bases. The V and J ends lost 5 bases and 8 bases, in that order; junction bases with no gene match: 15. CDR3 size: 16 residues. Looked up from germline, CDR1 is SGHAT and CDR2 is FQNNGV. The CDR3 here is CASSPTLPGLVDEQFF. In DNA, the CDR3 is TGTGCCAGCAGCCCAACCCTCCCAGGACTAGTCGATGAGCAGTTCTTC.

The rearrangement links TRBV18 to TRBJ2-5; 7 bases fit TRBD2. V dropped 3 bases and J dropped 5; count of bases not matched to a gene: 6. The CDR3 covers 14 residues. In germline, CDR1 is KGHSH, CDR2 LQKENI. This chain's CDR3 is CASSPRTRGETQYF. The CDR3 region has the DNA TGTGCCAGCTCACCCCGGACTAGAGGGGAGACCCAGTACTTC.

In DNA, the CDR3 is TGCAGCGCTTCGGGACAGAGATACGAGCAGTACTTC. Its protein product is CSASGQRYEQYF. The V gene is TRBV29-1, the J gene TRBJ2-7; 7 bases are a match to TRBD1. In germline, CDR1 is SQVTM, CDR2 ANQGSEA. The CDR3 is made up of 12 amino acids. V lost 7 bases and J lost 4; bases outside the gene matches: 7.

This chain joins TRBV19 and TRBJ1-1, with D possibly matching TRBD1 (6 bases). Trimming stripped 5 bases from V and 1 base from J, with 14 bases between. Germline V gene lookup returns CDR1 LNHDA and CDR2 SQIVND (reference sequence). CDR3 length: 15 residues. CDR3 in amino acids: CASSSIPGQNTEAFF. In nucleotides, the CDR3 is TGTGCCAGTAGTTCCATCCCGGGACAGAACACTGAAGCTTTCTTT.